This T cell receptor (beta chain) was retrieved from a study of post-analysis software for immune sequencing data. Regarding this clonotype: The antigen is unknown.

CDR3 length: 16 residues. V was clipped by 2 bases and J by 2 bases, with 16 bases between them. The germline V gene has CDR1 SEHNR and CDR2 FQNEAQ (reference sequence). Study findings and constraints: About five TRBV segments, including TRBV5-6, TRBV5-1 and TRBV20-1, were more frequent in patients than controls.

The library was made from cDNA and included unique molecular identifiers. One entry per CDR3 protein, called by TCRdb with MiXCR from the PCR reads. The sample records 700,000 to 800,000 distinct CDR3 sequences, roughly 27% being singletons. Sequencing was done on a sample of blood. This chain uses TRBV7-9 with TRBJ2-7, with a weak D call TRBD2 (5 bases). The clonotype originates from a girl aged 10 to 17 with multiple sclerosis. DNA for the CDR3: TGTGCCAGCAGCTTATTGGGAGAGGCTTATACCTACGAGCAGTACTTC. Translating gives CASSLLGEAYTYEQYF.